This TCR beta chain was captured by sequencing in a study of neurological immune-mediated disorders. Findings and caveats of the study: The greatest degree of TCR clonal expansion was observed in HTLV-1-associated myelopathy, with the lowest in multiple sclerosis, below that of healthy controls. None of the CDR3 amino acid sequences in expanded clones turned up in more than one subject, which points to private repertoires in all groups.

Time point in this sample: longitudinal time-point 1 (baseline). Maryland, USA blood bank volunteers served as healthy controls. The CDR3 is made up of 14 amino acids. The V gene's germline CDR1 is SGHTA and CDR2 FQGNSA. Trimming stripped 2 bases from V and 0 bases from J, with 5 bases between. This clonotype was found many times. Its antigen remains unknown. TCRdb fed the 5' RACE reads into MiXCR, producing one record per CDR3 protein. The sample lists tens of thousands of distinct CDR3 sequences, 10% occurring once. The sample comprised PBMCs. This TCR was sampled from a young man in good health. V gene TRBV7-2 combines with J gene TRBJ2-4; D gene ambiguous. The CDR3 sequence: CASSLLLAKNIQYF. In DNA form, the CDR3 reads TGTGCCAGCAGCTTACTATTAGCCAAAAACATTCAGTACTTC.